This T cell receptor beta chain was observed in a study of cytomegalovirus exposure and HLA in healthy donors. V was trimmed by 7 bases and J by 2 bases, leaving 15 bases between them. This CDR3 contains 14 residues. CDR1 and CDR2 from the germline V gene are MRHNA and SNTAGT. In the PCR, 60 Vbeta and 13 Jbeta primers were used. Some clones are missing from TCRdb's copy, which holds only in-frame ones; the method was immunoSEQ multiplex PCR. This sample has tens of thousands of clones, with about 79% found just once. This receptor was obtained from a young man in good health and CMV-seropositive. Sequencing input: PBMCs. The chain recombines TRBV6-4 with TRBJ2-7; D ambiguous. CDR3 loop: CASTPGWSTYEQYF. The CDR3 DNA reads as TGTGCCAGCACCCCCGGTTGGAGCACCTACGAGCAGTACTTC.